The clone carrying this T cell receptor beta chain has only a few counts. Its antigen is unidentified. With 2 bases clipped from V and 6 bases from J, the junction kept 6 bases outside the gene matches. Germline V gene sequence: CDR1 SGHAT, CDR2 FQNNGV. The CDR3 sequence is 14 residues long. With 60 Vbeta and 13 Jbeta primers, the PCR was carried out. Authors' data handling: Among the unique TCR beta chains that a later analysis counted, some 73 million in all, about 10 million were shared. Method: immunoSEQ multiplex PCR; TCRdb's copy keeps in-frame clones and lacks some. From that table come the V and J calls and clone size; the DNA was used to work out D and trimming. The sample has around 160,000 clones, 77% seen once. The sample originates from a study of cytomegalovirus exposure and HLA in healthy donors. Overall study context: One earlier analysis, a look at 200 million or so T cells, found 117 million unique TCR beta sequences.

Findings and limits, study-wide: In an earlier analysis, about 87% or about 30%: the productive usage of most TCR beta V segments. Analysis was carried out at a later point, and it linked a missense DCLRE1C variant to TCR beta V- and J-gene trimming.

What was sequenced was PBMCs. The rearrangement joins TRBV11-2 to TRBJ1-1, with 7 bases identical to TRBD1. The TCR originated in a woman between 40 and 55 years old in good health and CMV-seropositive. The CDR3 DNA reads as TGTGCCAGCAGCTTACAACAGGGGATCGCTGAAGCTTTCTTT. Protein product: CASSLQQGIAEAFF.